A single sample is the source of the 28 T cell receptor beta chains below, sequenced in a study of blood T cell repertoires in COVID-19. Data came from immunoSEQ multiplex PCR; TCRdb stores just in-frame clones and leaves some out. Here the sample spans over 200,000 clones, approximately 81% being singletons. Sequenced sample: PBMCs or T cells enriched from blood (not recorded which). These receptors were collected from a man in his forties who had recovered from COVID-19.

The count of this clone is one. J is TRBJ2-7 and V is TRBV7-9; 8 bases are a match to TRBD1. V shed 5 bases, J shed 2 bases, and the junction held 11 bases outside the gene matches. The CDR3 is 16 amino acids. Germline V gene sequence: CDR1 SEHNR, CDR2 FQNEAQ (reference sequence). The chain's CDR3 is CASSPTPGGPPYEQYF. DNA of the CDR3: TGTGCCAGCAGCCCGACCCCAGGGGGCCCCCCCTACGAGCAGTACTTC.

This chain links TRBV6-1 with TRBJ1-4, with no clear D. In germline, CDR1 is MNHNS, CDR2 SASEGT. The CDR3 contains 15 residues. Trimming took off 1 base at V and 4 bases at J, with 10 bases between the two ends. The CDR3 DNA is TGTGCCAGCAGTGAAGGAGGAGGGATTAATGAAAAACTGTTTTTT. Residues: CASSEGGGINEKLFF.

The chain is built from TRBV19 and TRBJ1-2; 7 bases align to TRBD1. This CDR3 contains 13 residues. CDR1 LNHDA and CDR2 SQIVND come from the germline V gene (reference sequence). The V gene end was trimmed by 6 bases and the J gene end by 2 bases; junction bases not matched to a gene: 3. CDR3 amino acids: CASRPTGNYGYTF. CDR3 sequence (DNA): TGTGCCAGTAGGCCGACAGGGAACTATGGCTACACCTTC.

This chain joins TRBV16 and TRBJ1-1; no clear D gene. V was shortened by 1 base and J by 3 bases, with 21 bases between the two germline ends. The length of the CDR3 is 18 residues. Germline CDR1 KGHSY, CDR2 FQNENV. The CDR3 coding sequence is TGTGCCAGCAGCCAATTTGGGGATAAGTGGGAGGTGGACACTGAAGCTTTCTTT. Translation gives CASSQFGDKWEVDTEAFF.

This clone was observed a handful of times. The V and J genes are TRBV19 and TRBJ1-2; no firm D call. CDR3 length equals 12 residues. Germline V gene sequence: CDR1 LNHDA, CDR2 SQIVND (reference sequence). Trimming pared 4 bases from V and 1 base from J, leaving 4 bases between. CDR3 in DNA: TGTGCCAGTAGTACCTATAACTATGGCTACACCTTC. Translation gives CASSTYNYGYTF.

This clone was observed a few times. The gene calls are TRBV29-1 and TRBJ2-2; the match to TRBD2 covers 8 bases. Trimming took 7 bases from V and 6 from J; bases not matched to a gene: 13. CDR1 is SQVTM, CDR2 ANQGSEA, per germline. CDR3 length: 15 amino acids. In DNA, the CDR3 is TGCAGCGCCGCGGGGGCGGGAGGTGGGTCCGGGGAGCTGTTTTTT. Amino acids: CSAAGAGGGSGELFF.

This clone has more than one count but fewer than ten. This chain joins TRBV2 and TRBJ2-7; 8 bases match TRBD2. V gave up 7 bases and J gave up 2 bases; unmatched junction bases: 10. CDR1 is SNHLY, CDR2 FYNNEI, per germline. This CDR3 comprises 15 residues. The CDR3 sequence: CASNYLLAAAYEQYF. DNA for the CDR3: TGTGCCAGCAACTACTTACTAGCGGCAGCCTACGAGCAGTACTTC.

The genes are TRBV11-1 and TRBJ2-3, with TRBD2 identical over 8 bases. The CDR3 length is 16 residues. Germline lookup yields CDR1 SGHAT and CDR2 FQDESV (reference sequence). Trimming cost V 2 bases and J 7 bases; bases outside gene matches: 11. CDR3 sequence: CASSLSGSGRQNTQYF. CDR3 bases: TGTGCCAGCAGCTTAAGTGGGAGCGGGAGACAAAATACGCAGTATTTT.

The V gene is TRBV9, the J gene TRBJ2-7; D is possibly TRBD2 (6 bases). Germline V CDR1 and CDR2: SGDLS, YYNGEE. The germline V and J ends were trimmed by 0 bases and 2 bases, with 12 bases remaining between them. The CDR3 sequence is 15 residues long. CDR3 in DNA: TGTGCCAGCAGCGTAGGAGGGACTGAGACCTACGAGCAGTACTTC. Protein product: CASSVGGTETYEQYF.

CDR3 nucleotides: TGCGCCAGCAGCCGTGGCACAGGGGGCGCGTCGGAAAAACTGTTTTTT. Its protein is CASSRGTGGASEKLFF. The chain links TRBV4-1 to TRBJ1-4; 9 bases align to TRBD1. The CDR3 loop spans 16 amino acids. The ends lost 4 bases at V and 8 bases at J; junction bases unmatched: 11. Germline V gene data show CDR1 as MGHRA and CDR2 as YSYEKL.

The chain recombines TRBV5-6 with TRBJ2-3, with TRBD1 identical over 7 bases. The V and J ends lost 4 bases and 3 bases, in that order; junction bases with no gene match: 8. The V gene's germline CDR1 is SGHDT and CDR2 YYEEEE. CDR3 length: 15 residues. The CDR3 here is CASSRQGLGTDTQYF. The DNA for the CDR3 is TGTGCCAGCAGCCGACAGGGTCTCGGAACAGATACGCAGTATTTT.

A few counts support this clone. The rearrangement joins TRBV13 to TRBJ2-1, with 9 positions matching TRBD2. Germline CDR1 reads PRHDT; CDR2 reads FYEKMQ (reference sequence). The CDR3 covers 15 residues. V lost 4 bases, J lost 3 bases, and 4 bases stayed unmatched. DNA of the CDR3: TGTGCCAGCAGCTCGCGGACTAGCGTCTACAATGAGCAGTTCTTC. Translated, it gives CASSSRTSVYNEQFF.

A single count supports this clone. The chain couples TRBV29-1 to TRBJ1-4; a weak D match, TRBD1 (6 bases). The CDR3 is 12 amino acids. Germline V CDR1 and CDR2: SQVTM, ANQGSEA. The V gene lost 7 bases and the J gene lost 7 bases, with 13 bases spanning the gap. The CDR3 bases are TGCAGCGCAAGGGACAATGGTGAAAAACTGTTTTTT. The encoded protein is CSARDNGEKLFF.

This clone was seen more than once but under ten times. This sequence joins TRBV5-4 and TRBJ2-7, with 7 bases lining up with TRBD2. Germline V lookup: CDR1 SGHNT, CDR2 YYREEE (reference sequence). This CDR3 spans 14 amino acids. J lost 7 bases, V lost 1 base, and 8 bases had no gene match. CDR3 residues: CASSLSAGEKEQYF. The CDR3 DNA follows: TGTGCCAGCAGCTTGTCGGCGGGAGAGAAAGAGCAGTACTTC.

This clone was observed a few times. This chain connects TRBV28 to TRBJ2-1; TRBD1 aligns across 9 bases. The CDR3 covers 15 residues. The junction had 7 bases not matched to a gene; V was cut back by 4 bases and J by 6 bases. Germline-derived CDR1 and CDR2 are MDHEN and SYDVKM. The CDR3 DNA is TGTGCCAGCAGTTCTACATGGACAGGGGTCAATGAGCAGTTCTTC. Its translation is CASSSTWTGVNEQFF.

This clone showed up just once. V is TRBV30 and J is TRBJ1-4; TRBD1 agrees at 8 bases. After removal of 3 bases from V and 7 bases from J, the junction contained 10 bases not matched to a gene. CDR3 length: 15 residues. Germline-derived CDR1 and CDR2 are GTSNPN and SVGIG (reference sequence). CDR3 sequence: CAWRRAGGLGEKLFF. The CDR3 nucleotides are TGTGCCTGGAGGAGGGCAGGGGGCCTGGGTGAAAAACTGTTTTTT. Based on the CDR3 plus reference TRBV30 and TRBJ1-4, the full variable domain is SQTIHQWPATLVQPVGSPLSLECTVEGTSNPNLYWYRQAAGRGLQLLFYSVGIGQISSEVPQNLSASRPQDRQFILSSKKLLLSDSGFYLCAWRRAGGLGEKLFFGSGTQLSVL.

The CDR3 reads CASSPRGRGREETQYF. Here the CDR3 DNA reads TGTGCCAGTAGTCCTCGCGGCAGGGGGCGCGAAGAGACCCAGTACTTC. This chain joins TRBV19 and TRBJ2-5; TRBD1 matches at 8 bases. J was trimmed by 3 bases and V by 5 bases; bases with no gene match: 11. CDR1 is LNHDA, CDR2 SQIVND, per germline (reference sequence). This CDR3 spans 16 amino acids.

The rearrangement uses TRBV5-1 and TRBJ1-1; 8 positions match TRBD1. With 4 bases clipped from V and 1 base from J, the junction kept 3 bases outside the gene matches. The CDR3 has 14 residues. The germline V gene encodes CDR1 SGHRS and CDR2 YFSETQ. DNA for the CDR3: TGCGCCAGCAGCACTGGGACAGGGAACACTGAAGCTTTCTTT. It specifies CASSTGTGNTEAFF. Full variable domain (remainder filled in from reference TRBV5-1 and TRBJ1-1): KAGVTQTPRYLIKTRGQQVTLSCSPISGHRSVSWYQQTPGQGLQFLFEYFSETQRNKGNFPGRFSGRQFSNSRSEMNVSTLELGDSALYLCASSTGTGNTEAFFGQGTRLTVV.

This clone was counted a few times. This chain links TRBV2 with TRBJ1-2; D may be TRBD1 (5 bases). Trimming cost V 3 bases and J 6 bases, with 14 bases left between them. The CDR3 is 14 amino acids. Germline loops: CDR1 SNHLY, CDR2 FYNNEI. The CDR3 sequence is CASSEGGTWDGYTF. The CDR3 DNA reads as TGTGCCAGCAGTGAGGGCGGGACCTGGGATGGCTACACCTTC. Together with reference TRBV2 and TRBJ1-2, the CDR3 gives the full variable domain: EPEVTQTPSHQVTQMGQEVILRCVPISNHLYFYWYRQILGQKVEFLVSFYNNEISEKSEIFDDQFSVERPDGSNFTLKIRSTKLEDSAMYFCASSEGGTWDGYTFGSGTRLTVV.

The chain employs TRBV6-2 or TRBV6-3 and TRBJ2-1; possible D gene TRBD2, 5 bases. The V gene's germline CDR1 is MNHEY and CDR2 SVGEGT. Trimming took off 4 bases at V and 4 bases at J, with 14 bases between the two ends. The CDR3 spans 15 residues. The CDR3 region is CASSSIKGGYNEQFF. The DNA of the CDR3 is TGTGCCAGCAGTTCTATTAAGGGCGGGTACAATGAGCAGTTCTTC.

The V call is TRBV4-2, the J call TRBJ2-1; TRBD2 agrees at 10 bases. CDR1 and CDR2 (germline): LGHNA, YNFKEQ. CDR3 length equals 16 residues. After removal of 3 bases from V and 2 bases from J, the junction contained 4 bases not matched to a gene. The CDR3 DNA follows: TGTGCCAGCAGCCAGGATGGACTAGCGGCCTACAATGAGCAGTTCTTC. Translated: CASSQDGLAAYNEQFF.

The rearrangement uses TRBV7-2 and TRBJ2-7; TRBD2 aligns across 11 bases. After removal of 2 bases from V and 2 bases from J, the junction contained 5 bases not matched to a gene. Per germline, CDR1 SGHTA and CDR2 FQGNSA. The CDR3 sequence is 16 residues long. CDR3 region: CASSLLGTSGPYEQYF. The CDR3 DNA is TGTGCCAGCAGCTTACTGGGGACTAGCGGACCCTACGAGCAGTACTTC.

V usage is TRBV3-1 (or the pseudogene TRBV3-2) and J usage is TRBJ2-5; 9 bases fit TRBD2. Germline V lookup: CDR1 LGHDT, CDR2 YNNKEL (reference sequence). Losses at the gene ends were 4 bases for V and 6 bases for J; bases not matched to a gene: 9. This CDR3 spans 15 amino acids. CDR3 nucleotide sequence: TGTGCCAGCAGCCGCGACGTAGCGGGAGCTAAGACCCAGTACTTC. It yields the protein CASSRDVAGAKTQYF.

The chain uses TRBV10-1 and TRBJ2-3; no clear D. This CDR3 is built from 11 residues. CDR1 WNHNN and CDR2 SYGVQD come from the germline V gene (reference sequence). Trimming took 9 bases from V and 2 from J, leaving 6 bases between them. The CDR3 sequence: CARRFTDTQYF. The CDR3 coding sequence is TGCGCCAGACGGTTCACAGATACGCAGTATTTT.

The chain employs TRBV4-1 and TRBJ2-4, with a weak D call TRBD1 (5 bases). V lost 0 bases to trimming and J lost 1 base, with 13 bases between them. The CDR3 loop spans 17 amino acids. Germline values: CDR1 MGHRA, CDR2 YSYEKL. The CDR3 sequence is CASSQDRASLAKNIQYF. The DNA of the CDR3 is TGCGCCAGCAGCCAAGACAGGGCGTCCCTGGCCAAAAACATTCAGTACTTC.

The V call is TRBV4-1, the J call TRBJ1-3; D not resolved. Germline lookup yields CDR1 MGHRA and CDR2 YSYEKL. This CDR3 region has 14 residues. V shed 2 bases and J shed 0 bases, with 5 bases lying between them. Here the CDR3 DNA reads TGCGCCAGCAGCCAACAGATCTCTGGAAACACCATATATTTT. Amino acids: CASSQQISGNTIYF.

In this sample, this clone turned up once. The chain has TRBV11-2 and TRBJ2-5; D is unclear. With 1 base removed from V and 2 bases from J, the gap between germline ends came to 8 bases. CDR3 length: 14 amino acids. The V gene's germline CDR1 is SGHAT and CDR2 FQNNGV. CDR3 nucleotides: TGTGCCAGCAGCTTAGTTGCGTCTCAAGAGACCCAGTACTTC. This encodes CASSLVASQETQYF.

The chain recombines TRBV7-9 with TRBJ1-1; D is uncertain. The CDR3 spans 17 residues. V lost 1 base, J lost 4 bases, and 19 bases lay in between. The V gene's germline CDR1 is SEHNR and CDR2 FQNEAQ (reference sequence). The DNA of the CDR3 is TGTGCCAGCAGCTTAGGGCAGCTACTACCTCCATCCACTGAAGCTTTCTTT. It translates to CASSLGQLLPPSTEAFF.